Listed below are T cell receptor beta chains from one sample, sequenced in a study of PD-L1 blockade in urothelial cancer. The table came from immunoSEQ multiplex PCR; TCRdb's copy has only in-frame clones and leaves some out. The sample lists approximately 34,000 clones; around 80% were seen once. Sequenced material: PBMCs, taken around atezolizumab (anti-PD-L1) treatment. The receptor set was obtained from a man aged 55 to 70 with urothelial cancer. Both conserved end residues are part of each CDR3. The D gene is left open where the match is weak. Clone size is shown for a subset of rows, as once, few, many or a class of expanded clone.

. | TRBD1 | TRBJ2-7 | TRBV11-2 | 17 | CASSSLQGGDKTYEQYF | TGTGCCAGCAGCTCGCTCCAAGGGGGCGATAAGACCTACGAGCAGTACTTC
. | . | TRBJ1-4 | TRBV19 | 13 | CASSIHQRRELFF | TGTGCCAGTAGTATACACCAAAGGAGGGAACTGTTTTTT
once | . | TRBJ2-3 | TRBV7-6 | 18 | CASSLVGPGGPIPNTQYF | TGTGCCAGCAGCTTAGTCGGTCCGGGGGGCCCTATCCCAAATACGCAGTATTTT
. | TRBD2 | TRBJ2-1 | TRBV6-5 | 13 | CASTPSGRDEQFF | TGTGCCAGCACGCCTAGCGGGAGGGATGAGCAGTTCTTC
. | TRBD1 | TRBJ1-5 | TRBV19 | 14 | CASSGTGGNQPQHF | TGTGCCAGTAGCGGCACAGGGGGCAATCAGCCCCAGCATTTT
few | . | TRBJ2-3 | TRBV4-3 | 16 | CASSQDFGQITDTQYF | TGCGCCAGCAGCCAAGATTTCGGACAAATCACAGATACGCAGTATTTT
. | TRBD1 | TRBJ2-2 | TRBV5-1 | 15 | CASSDRGPNTGELFF | TGCGCCAGCAGTGACAGGGGCCCGAACACCGGGGAGCTGTTTTTT
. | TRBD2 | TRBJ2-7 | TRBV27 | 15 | CASRFIAGGVYEQYF | TGTGCCAGCAGATTTATAGCGGGAGGCGTCTACGAGCAGTACTTC
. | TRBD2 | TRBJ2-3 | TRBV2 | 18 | CASSEPGESGDPTDTQYF | TGTGCCAGCAGTGAACCTGGGGAGAGCGGGGACCCCACAGATACGCAGTATTTT
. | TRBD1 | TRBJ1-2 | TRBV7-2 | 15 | CASSLSQGTFYGYTF | TGTGCCAGCAGCTTGTCACAGGGGACATTCTATGGCTACACCTTC
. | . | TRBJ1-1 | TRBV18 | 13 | CASSRSGEGEAFF | TGTGCCAGCTCACGTTCGGGGGAGGGTGAAGCTTTCTTT
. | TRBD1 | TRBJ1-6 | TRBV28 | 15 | CASSFSQGGSSPLHF | TGTGCCAGCAGTTTTTCACAGGGGGGATCATCACCCCTCCACTTT
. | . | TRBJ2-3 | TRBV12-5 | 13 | CASGPRGTDTQYF | TGTGCTAGTGGTCCTCGGGGGACAGATACGCAGTATTTT
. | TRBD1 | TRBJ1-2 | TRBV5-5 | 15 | CASSLVPADRGGYTF | TGTGCCAGCAGCTTGGTACCAGCGGACAGGGGAGGCTACACCTTC
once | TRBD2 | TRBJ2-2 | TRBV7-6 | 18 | CASSLGLAGGLSTGELFF | TGTGCCAGCAGTTTGGGACTAGCGGGGGGGCTGAGCACCGGGGAGCTGTTTTTT
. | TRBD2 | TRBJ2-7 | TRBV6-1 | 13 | CASWTSGSYEQYF | TGTGCCAGCTGGACTAGCGGGTCATACGAGCAGTACTTC
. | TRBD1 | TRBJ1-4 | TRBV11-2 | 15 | CASSLGQGRNEKLFF | TGTGCCAGCAGCTTGGGACAGGGCCGTAATGAAAAACTGTTTTTT
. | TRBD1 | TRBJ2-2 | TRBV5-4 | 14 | CASSSTQGAGELFF | TGTGCCAGCAGCAGTACACAGGGGGCCGGGGAGCTGTTTTTT
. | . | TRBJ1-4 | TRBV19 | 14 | CASSIQGWGEKLFF | TGTGCCAGTAGTATACAGGGATGGGGTGAAAAACTGTTTTTT
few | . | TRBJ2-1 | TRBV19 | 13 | CASSIDRGREQFF | TGTGCCAGTAGTATAGATCGGGGTCGGGAGCAGTTCTTC
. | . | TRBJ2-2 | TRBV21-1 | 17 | CASSKAEEGTDTGELFF | TGTGCCAGCAGCAAAGCTGAAGAAGGGACAGACACCGGGGAGCTGTTTTTT
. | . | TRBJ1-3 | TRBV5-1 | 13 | CASSVPSGNTIYF | TGCGCCAGCAGCGTCCCCTCCGGAAACACCATATATTTT
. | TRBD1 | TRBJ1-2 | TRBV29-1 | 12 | CSGARTGNGYTF | TGCAGCGGCGCCCGGACAGGGAATGGCTACACCTTC
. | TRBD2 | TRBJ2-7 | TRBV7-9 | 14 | CASSLAAGEKGQYF | TGTGCCAGCAGCTTAGCGGCGGGGGAGAAAGGGCAGTACTTC
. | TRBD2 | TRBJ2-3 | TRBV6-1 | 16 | CASSESSGGYTDTQYF | TGTGCCAGCAGTGAATCTAGCGGGGGGTACACAGATACGCAGTATTTT
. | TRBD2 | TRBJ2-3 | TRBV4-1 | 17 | CASSQGPVAGDTDTQYF | TGCGCCAGCAGCCAAGGCCCGGTAGCGGGGGACACAGATACGCAGTATTTT
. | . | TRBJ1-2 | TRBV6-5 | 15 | CASSTPRGGSYGYTF | TGTGCCAGCAGTACCCCTCGGGGAGGAAGTTACGGCTACACCTTC
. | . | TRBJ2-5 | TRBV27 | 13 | CASAFSVDGSQYF | TGTGCCAGCGCCTTTTCAGTTGACGGGTCCCAGTACTTC